This T cell receptor beta chain appears in the sequencing data of a study of CD8 T cells in ankylosing spondylitis. For this clonotype: The antigen remains undetermined.

Points from the study as a whole: What appeared characteristic of ankylosing spondylitis blood was a TCR beta motif of fewer than ten highly homologous variants.

V was pared by 2 bases and J by 3 bases, with 12 bases between. This CDR3 is 15 amino acids long. The germline V gene has CDR1 SEHNR and CDR2 FQNEAQ (reference sequence). A quantitative 5'-RACE method, one with molecular barcodes, was used to make TCR beta libraries. TCRdb re-analysed the 5' RACE reads in MiXCR, keeping a single row per CDR3 protein. The data hold 470,000 or so distinct CDR3 sequences, with roughly a quarter observed a single time. The clonotype comes from a male donor with ankylosing spondylitis. The J gene is TRBJ2-3, the V gene TRBV7-9; weak D call: TRBD2 (5 bases). The specimen sequenced was blood, either unsorted or a sorted T cell fraction (not recorded which). The chain's CDR3 is CASSLYPEGTDTQYF. CDR3 nucleotides: TGTGCCAGCAGCTTATATCCAGAGGGAACAGATACGCAGTATTTT.